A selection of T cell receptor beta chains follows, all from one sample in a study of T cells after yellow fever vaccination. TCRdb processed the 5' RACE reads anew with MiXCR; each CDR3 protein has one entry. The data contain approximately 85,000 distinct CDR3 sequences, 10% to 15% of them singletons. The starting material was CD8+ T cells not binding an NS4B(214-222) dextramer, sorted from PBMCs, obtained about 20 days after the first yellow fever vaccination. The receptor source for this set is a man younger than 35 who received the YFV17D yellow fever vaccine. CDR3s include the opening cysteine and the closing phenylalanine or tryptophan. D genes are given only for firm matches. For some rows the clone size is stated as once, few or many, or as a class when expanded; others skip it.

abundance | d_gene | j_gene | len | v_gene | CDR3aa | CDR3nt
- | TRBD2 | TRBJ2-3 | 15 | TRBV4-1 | CASSQGDYTTDTQYF | TGCGCCAGCAGCCAAGGGGACTACACCACAGATACGCAGTATTTT
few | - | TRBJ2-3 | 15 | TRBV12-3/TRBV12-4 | CASSPTRPGRDTQYF | TGTGCCAGCAGCCCTACGCGCCCGGGAAGAGATACGCAGTATTTT
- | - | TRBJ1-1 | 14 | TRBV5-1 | CASSLFRLETEAFF | TGCGCCAGCAGCTTGTTCAGGTTGGAGACTGAAGCTTTCTTT
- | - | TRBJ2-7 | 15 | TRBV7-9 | CASSLVPGDVYEQYF | TGTGCCAGCAGCTTAGTCCCAGGGGATGTTTACGAGCAGTACTTC
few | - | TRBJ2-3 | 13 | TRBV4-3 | CASREEGADTQYF | TGCGCCAGCAGGGAGGAGGGAGCAGATACGCAGTATTTT
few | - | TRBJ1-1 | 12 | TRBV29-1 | CSVLSNDIEAFF | TGCAGCGTCCTATCAAATGATATTGAAGCTTTCTTT
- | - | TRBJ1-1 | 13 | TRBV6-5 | CASSYSRITEAFF | TGTGCCAGCAGTTACTCGAGGATCACTGAAGCTTTCTTT
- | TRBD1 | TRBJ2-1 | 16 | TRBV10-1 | CASSEFMDRGHNEQFF | TGCGCCAGCAGTGAATTTATGGACAGGGGGCACAATGAGCAGTTCTTC
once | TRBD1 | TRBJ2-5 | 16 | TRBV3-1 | CASSARTGGGRETQYF | TGTGCCAGCAGCGCCCGGACAGGGGGCGGGCGAGAGACCCAGTACTTC
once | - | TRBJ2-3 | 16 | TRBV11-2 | CASSLGQTYSTDTQYF | TGTGCCAGCAGCCTCGGACAGACCTATAGCACAGATACGCAGTATTTT
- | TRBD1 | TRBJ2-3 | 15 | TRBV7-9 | CASSLTGGGTDTQYF | TGTGCCAGCAGCTTAACAGGGGGCGGCACAGATACGCAGTATTTT
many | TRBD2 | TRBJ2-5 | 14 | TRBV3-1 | CASTLSGAQETQYF | TGTGCCAGCACCCTTAGCGGGGCGCAAGAGACCCAGTACTTC
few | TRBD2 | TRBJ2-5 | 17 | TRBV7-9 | CASSTLTSGGTRETQYF | TGTGCCAGCAGCACTTTGACTAGCGGGGGAACCAGGGAGACCCAGTACTTC